This T cell receptor beta chain was observed in a study of shared clonotypes between healthy human individuals (dated by TCRdb to about 2020). Background for the entire study: The cohort comprised a couple of women and a few men aged 18 to 49 years. Per donor, three plates each were used for CD4 naive and CD4 memory, two for CD8 naive, and one for CD8 memory. To estimate repertoire size and how much clonotype sharing occurs between individuals, the study deeply sequenced the blood TCR repertoires of five healthy adults. To increase sequencing depth and limit assay-specific biases, different laboratories used diverse techniques to prepare libraries and sequence TCR repertoires. Per donor, leukapheresis produced somewhere between about 0.94 and 9.5 billion PBMCs. Study-wide conclusions, independent of this receptor: Incomplete sequencing was indicated by rarefaction of sorted-subset datasets, despite the large sequencing depth. Pairwise subsampling indicated that sequencing depth was expected to affect the degree of clonotype sharing among donors. When a few donors were compared, the shared fraction of clonotypes was around 5.1% for naive CD4, around 4% for naive CD8, about 2.4% for memory CD4, and less than 0.45% for memory CD8. Naive subsets generally had larger estimated clonotype richness than memory subsets. Sampling was restricted to blood, and TCR repertoires in tissue are likely to differ from TCR repertoires in blood. The small number of donors limited the genetic and exposure-history diversity represented. Compared with non-shared clonotypes, the clonotypes found in all four sorted-subset donors had higher generation probabilities.

A note on this clone: What antigen it recognizes has not been identified. Base-call qualities are not available, and no considerably larger clone is one nucleotide away.

The junction carries 17 bases between V and J, which are trimmed by 0 bases and 4 bases respectively. CDR3 length: 17 amino acids, cysteine to phenylalanine. Only CDR3 DNA remains: 51 bases, in frame from the first base. Reading the germline V gene gives CDR1 KGHSH and CDR2 LQKENI. Donors were healthy HIV-negative adults with no recently reported acute infections or vaccinations. Only Caucasian adults living in Nashville, Tennessee, USA were represented among the donors. CD4+ T cells were enriched through magnetic negative selection, after which naive cells were positively selected on CD45RA and the remaining negative fraction served as the memory subset. Blood was collected by leukapheresis, and PBMCs were isolated by Ficoll-Histopaque density gradient centrifugation and then cryopreserved in liquid nitrogen vapor phase. Purity and quantity of every magnetically sorted T cell population were checked by analytical flow cytometry. Genomic DNA was isolated from every sorted fraction and measured by UV absorbance on a Nanodrop 2000c.

TCR CDR3 regions were amplified from genomic DNA by multiplex PCR using the deep immunoSEQ assay. For each cell subset, the extracted genomic DNA was distributed evenly across all wells of several immunoSEQ 96-well plates, and each plate served as one replicate. For sorted subsets, about 200 ng genomic DNA, equal to tens of thousands of T cell genomes, was loaded into each replicate PCR. The purified libraries were quantified using a Qubit 3.0 fluorometer, sized with a Bioanalyzer 2100, and then quantified again using the KAPA Library Quantification kit. Every immunoSEQ 96-well plate was sequenced on a separate single-read 150-cycle Illumina NextSeq 550 flow cell. The authors' pipeline ran thus. Because the immunoSEQ output held only junctional sequences and lacked quality scores, the filtering could not match the filtering applied to full-length reads. To assign V/J genes and CDR3, sequences were annotated using PyIR, a Python wrapper for IgBLAST v1.9, with IMGT germline references. Reads were filtered out if the reads had weak V/J assignments (E-value above 1e-6), no CDR3, stop codons, out-of-frame junctions, or ambiguous translated residues. V3J clonotypes were defined by identical inferred V gene, J gene, and CDR3 amino acid sequence. Percentage overlap between repertoires was computed as shared unique clonotypes divided by the size of the smaller repertoire. Repertoire richness was assessed with RTK rarefaction, the Chao1 estimator, and Recon v2.1 estimates of unobserved clonotypes. Generation probabilities for all TCRbeta clonotypes obtained by the gDNA method from a handful of donors were computed using OLGA. TCRdb took over this immuneACCESS table, retaining in-frame rearrangements with V and J assigned. Such tables are incomplete; in checked studies, under half of the missing clones stem from an unresolved V gene, and the remainder is unexplained. That table gives V, J and clone size, and the DNA gave D and trimming. In all, the sample holds hundreds of thousands of clones, and approximately 79% of those were seen once. The top ten hold 1.5% to 2% of the sample.

The sample comprised memory CD4+ T cells sorted from blood. Sample cell subset or site, as interpreted from the label and publication: CD45RA-negative fraction. The TCR comes from a woman between 25 and 40 years old in good health. The chain employs TRBV18 and TRBJ2-3; the D segment could be TRBD2, given 5 matching bases. In nucleotides, the sequence is TGTGCCAGCTCACCACCTCGGGGTGGAGGAAGTTCAGATACGCAGTATTTT. This is translated as CASSPPRGGGSSDTQYF.